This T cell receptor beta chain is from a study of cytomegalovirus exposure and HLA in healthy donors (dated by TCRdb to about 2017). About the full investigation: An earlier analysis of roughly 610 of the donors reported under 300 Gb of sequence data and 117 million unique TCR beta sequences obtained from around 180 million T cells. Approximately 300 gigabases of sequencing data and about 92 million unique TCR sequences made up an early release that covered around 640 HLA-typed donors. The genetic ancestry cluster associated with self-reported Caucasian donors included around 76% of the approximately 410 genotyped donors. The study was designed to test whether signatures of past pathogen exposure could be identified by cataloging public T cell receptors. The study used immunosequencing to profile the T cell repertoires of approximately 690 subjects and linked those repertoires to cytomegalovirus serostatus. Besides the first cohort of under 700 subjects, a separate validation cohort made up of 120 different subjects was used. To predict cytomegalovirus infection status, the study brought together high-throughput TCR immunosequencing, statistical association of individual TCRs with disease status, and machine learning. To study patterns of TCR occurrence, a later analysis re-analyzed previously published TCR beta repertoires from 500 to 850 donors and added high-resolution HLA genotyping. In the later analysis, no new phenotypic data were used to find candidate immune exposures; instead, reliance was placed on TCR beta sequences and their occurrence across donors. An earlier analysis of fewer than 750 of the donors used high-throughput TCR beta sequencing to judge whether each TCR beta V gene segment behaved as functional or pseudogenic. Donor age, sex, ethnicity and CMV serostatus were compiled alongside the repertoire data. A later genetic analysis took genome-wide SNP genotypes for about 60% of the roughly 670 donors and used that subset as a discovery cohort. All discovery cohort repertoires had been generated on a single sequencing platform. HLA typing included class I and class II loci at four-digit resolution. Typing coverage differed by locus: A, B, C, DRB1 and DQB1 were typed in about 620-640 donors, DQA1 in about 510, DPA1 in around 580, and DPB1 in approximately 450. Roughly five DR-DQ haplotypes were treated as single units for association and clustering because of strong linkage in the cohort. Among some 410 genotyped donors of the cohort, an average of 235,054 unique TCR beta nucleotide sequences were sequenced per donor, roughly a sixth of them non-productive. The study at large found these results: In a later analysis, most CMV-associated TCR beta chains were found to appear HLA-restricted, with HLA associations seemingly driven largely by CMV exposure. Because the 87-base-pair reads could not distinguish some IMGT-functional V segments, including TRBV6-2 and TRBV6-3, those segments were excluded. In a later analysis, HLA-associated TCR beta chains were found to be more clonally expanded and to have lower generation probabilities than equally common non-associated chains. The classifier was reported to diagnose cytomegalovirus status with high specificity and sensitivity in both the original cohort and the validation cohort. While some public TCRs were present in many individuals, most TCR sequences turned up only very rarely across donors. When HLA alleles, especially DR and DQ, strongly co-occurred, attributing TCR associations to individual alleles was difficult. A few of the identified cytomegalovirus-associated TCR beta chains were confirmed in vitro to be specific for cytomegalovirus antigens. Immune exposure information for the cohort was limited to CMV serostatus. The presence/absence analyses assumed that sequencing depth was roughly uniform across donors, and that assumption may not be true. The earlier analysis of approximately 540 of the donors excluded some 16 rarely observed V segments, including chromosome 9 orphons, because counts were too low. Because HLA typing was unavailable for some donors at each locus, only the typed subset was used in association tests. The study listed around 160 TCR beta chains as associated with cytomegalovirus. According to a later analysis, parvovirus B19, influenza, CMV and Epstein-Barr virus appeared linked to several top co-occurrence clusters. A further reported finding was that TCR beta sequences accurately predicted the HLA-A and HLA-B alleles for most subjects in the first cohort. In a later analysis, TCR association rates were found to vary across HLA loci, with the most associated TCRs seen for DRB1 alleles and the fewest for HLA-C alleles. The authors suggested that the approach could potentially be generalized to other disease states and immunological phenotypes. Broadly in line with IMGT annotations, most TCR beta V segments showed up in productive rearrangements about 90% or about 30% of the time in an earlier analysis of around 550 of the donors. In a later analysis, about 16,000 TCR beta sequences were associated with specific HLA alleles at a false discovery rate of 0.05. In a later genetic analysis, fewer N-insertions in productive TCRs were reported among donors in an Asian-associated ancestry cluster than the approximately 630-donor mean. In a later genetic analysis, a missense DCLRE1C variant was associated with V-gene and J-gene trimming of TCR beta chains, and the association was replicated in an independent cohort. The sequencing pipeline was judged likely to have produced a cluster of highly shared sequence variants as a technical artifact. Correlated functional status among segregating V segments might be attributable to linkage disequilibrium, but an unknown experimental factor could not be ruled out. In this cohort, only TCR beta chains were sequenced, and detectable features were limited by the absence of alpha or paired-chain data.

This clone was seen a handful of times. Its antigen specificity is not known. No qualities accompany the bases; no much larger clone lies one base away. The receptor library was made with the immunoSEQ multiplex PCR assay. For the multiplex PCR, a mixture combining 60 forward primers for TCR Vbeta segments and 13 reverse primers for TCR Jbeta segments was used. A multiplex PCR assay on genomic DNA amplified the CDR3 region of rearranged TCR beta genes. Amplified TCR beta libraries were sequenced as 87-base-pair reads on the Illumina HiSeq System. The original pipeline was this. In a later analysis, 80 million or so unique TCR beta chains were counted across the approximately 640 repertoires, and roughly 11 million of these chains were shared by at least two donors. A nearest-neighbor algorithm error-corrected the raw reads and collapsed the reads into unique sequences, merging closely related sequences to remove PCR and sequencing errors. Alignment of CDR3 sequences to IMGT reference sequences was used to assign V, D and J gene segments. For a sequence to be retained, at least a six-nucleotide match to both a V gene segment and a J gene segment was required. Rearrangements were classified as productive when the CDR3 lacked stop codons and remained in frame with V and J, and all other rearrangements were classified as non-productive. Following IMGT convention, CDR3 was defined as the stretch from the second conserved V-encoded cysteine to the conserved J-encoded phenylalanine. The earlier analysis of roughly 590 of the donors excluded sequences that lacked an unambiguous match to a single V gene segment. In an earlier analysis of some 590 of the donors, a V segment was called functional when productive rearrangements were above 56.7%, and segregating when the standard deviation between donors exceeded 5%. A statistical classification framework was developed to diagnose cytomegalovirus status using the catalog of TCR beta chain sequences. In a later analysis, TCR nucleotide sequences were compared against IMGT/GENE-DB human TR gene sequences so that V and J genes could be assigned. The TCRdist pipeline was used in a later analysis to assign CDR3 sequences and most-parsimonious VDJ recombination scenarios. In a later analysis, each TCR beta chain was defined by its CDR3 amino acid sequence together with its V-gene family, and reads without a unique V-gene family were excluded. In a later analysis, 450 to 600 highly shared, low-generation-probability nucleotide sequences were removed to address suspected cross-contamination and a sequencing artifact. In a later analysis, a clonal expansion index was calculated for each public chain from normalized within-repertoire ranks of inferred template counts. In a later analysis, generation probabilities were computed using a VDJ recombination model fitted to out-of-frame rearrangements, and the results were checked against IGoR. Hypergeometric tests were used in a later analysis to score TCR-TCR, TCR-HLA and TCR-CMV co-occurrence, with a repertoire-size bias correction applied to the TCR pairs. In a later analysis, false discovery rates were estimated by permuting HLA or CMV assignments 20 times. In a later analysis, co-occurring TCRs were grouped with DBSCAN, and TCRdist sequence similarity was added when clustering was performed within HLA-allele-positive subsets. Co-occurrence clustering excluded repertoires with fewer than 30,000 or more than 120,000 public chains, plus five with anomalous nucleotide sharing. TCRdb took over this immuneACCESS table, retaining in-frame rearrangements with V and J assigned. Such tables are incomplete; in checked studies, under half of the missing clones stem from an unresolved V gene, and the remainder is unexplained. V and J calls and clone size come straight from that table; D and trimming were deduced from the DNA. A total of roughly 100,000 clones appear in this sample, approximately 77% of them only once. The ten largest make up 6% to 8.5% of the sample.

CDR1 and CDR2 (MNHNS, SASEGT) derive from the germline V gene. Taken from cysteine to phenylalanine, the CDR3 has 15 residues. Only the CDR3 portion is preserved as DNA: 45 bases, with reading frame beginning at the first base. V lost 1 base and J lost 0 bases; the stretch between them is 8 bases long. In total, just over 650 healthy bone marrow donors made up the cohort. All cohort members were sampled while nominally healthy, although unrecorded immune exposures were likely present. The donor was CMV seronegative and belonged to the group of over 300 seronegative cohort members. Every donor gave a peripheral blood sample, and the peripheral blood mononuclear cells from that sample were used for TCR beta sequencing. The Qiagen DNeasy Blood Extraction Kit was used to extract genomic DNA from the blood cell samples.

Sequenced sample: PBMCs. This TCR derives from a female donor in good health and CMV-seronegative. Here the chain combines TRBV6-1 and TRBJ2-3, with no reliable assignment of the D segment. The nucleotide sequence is TGTGCCAGCAGTGAAGATCCAACTAGCACAGATACGCAGTATTTT. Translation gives CASSEDPTSTDTQYF.